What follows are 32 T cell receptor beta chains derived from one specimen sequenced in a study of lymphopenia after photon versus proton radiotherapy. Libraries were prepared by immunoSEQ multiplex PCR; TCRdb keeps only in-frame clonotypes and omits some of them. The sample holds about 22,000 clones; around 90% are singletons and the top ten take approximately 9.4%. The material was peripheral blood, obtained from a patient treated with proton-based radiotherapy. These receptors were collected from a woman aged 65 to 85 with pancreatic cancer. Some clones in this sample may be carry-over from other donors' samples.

In DNA, the CDR3 is TGTGCCAGCAGCTTAGCTCGACCCTACGAGCAGTACTTC. Residues: CASSLARPYEQYF. The chain is built from TRBV7-2 and TRBJ2-7, with no clear D. Germline CDR1 is SGHTA and CDR2 is FQGNSA. The CDR3 consists of 13 residues. Trimming took 0 bases from V and 2 from J, leaving 5 bases between them.

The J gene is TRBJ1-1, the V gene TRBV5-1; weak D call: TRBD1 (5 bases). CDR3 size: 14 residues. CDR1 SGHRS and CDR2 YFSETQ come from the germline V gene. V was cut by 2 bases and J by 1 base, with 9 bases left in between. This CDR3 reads CASSFEGRNTEAFF. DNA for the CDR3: TGCGCCAGCAGCTTTGAGGGACGGAACACTGAAGCTTTCTTT. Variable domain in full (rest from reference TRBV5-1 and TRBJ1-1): KAGVTQTPRYLIKTRGQQVTLSCSPISGHRSVSWYQQTPGQGLQFLFEYFSETQRNKGNFPGRFSGRQFSNSRSEMNVSTLELGDSALYLCASSFEGRNTEAFFGQGTRLTVV.

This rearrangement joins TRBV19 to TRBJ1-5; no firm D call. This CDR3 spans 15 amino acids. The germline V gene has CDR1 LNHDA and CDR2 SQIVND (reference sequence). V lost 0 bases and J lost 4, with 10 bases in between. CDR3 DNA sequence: TGTGCCAGTAGTATAGAAGGGAGTGGGAATCAGCCCCAGCATTTT. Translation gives CASSIEGSGNQPQHF.

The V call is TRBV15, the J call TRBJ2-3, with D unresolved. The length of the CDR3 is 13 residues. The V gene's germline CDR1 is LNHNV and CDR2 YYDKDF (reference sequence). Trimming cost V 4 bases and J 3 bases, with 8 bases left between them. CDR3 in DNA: TGTGCCACCAGCATTGACTTGACAGATACGCAGTATTTT. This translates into CATSIDLTDTQYF.

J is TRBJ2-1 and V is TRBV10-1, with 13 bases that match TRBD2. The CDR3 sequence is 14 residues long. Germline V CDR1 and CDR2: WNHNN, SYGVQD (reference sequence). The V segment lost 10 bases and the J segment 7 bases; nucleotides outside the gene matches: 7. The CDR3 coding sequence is TGCGCCACTAGGACTAGCGGGAGATGTAATGAGCAGTTCTTC. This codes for CATRTSGRCNEQFF.

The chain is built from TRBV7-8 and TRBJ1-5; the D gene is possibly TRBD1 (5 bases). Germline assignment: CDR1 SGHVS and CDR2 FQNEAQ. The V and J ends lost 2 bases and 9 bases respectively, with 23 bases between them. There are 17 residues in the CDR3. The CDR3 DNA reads TGTGCCAGCAGCTTAAGTAGAGGTGGGACCTCGGTTTGGCCCCAGCATTTT. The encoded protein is CASSLSRGGTSVWPQHF.

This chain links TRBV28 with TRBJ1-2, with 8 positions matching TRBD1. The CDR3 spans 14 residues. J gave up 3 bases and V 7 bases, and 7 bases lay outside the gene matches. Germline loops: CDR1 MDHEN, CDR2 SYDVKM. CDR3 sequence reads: CASIQYRGDYGYTF. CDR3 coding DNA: TGTGCCAGCATTCAATACAGGGGGGACTATGGCTACACCTTC.

The CDR3 here is CASSGTAGNTIYF. For the CDR3, the DNA is TGCGCCAGCAGTGGGACAGCTGGAAACACCATATATTTT. The J gene is TRBJ1-3, the V gene TRBV10-1; D is perhaps TRBD1 (6 bases). Trimming pared 4 bases from V and 2 bases from J, leaving 6 bases between. CDR1 and CDR2 (germline): WNHNN, SYGVQD (reference sequence). The CDR3 length is 13 residues.

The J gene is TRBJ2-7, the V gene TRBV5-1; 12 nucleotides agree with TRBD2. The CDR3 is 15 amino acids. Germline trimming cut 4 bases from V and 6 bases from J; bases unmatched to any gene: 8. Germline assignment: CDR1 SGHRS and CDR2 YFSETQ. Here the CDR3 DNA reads TGCGCCAGCAGCCCGATCCCGGGACTAGCGGGCGAGCAGTACTTC. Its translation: CASSPIPGLAGEQYF.

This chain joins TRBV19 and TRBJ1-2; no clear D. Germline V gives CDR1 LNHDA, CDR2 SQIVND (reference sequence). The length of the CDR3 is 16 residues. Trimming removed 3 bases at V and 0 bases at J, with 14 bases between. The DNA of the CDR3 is TGTGCCAGTAGTATGGCCCCATGGGGTACTAACTATGGCTACACCTTC. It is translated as CASSMAPWGTNYGYTF.

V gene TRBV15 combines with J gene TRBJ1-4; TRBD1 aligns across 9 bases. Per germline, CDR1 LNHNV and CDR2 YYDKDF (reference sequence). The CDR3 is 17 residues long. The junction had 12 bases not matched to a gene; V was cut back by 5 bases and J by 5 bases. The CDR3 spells CATSQEGAGTGNEKLFF. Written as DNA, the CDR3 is TGTGCCACCAGCCAGGAGGGGGCCGGGACAGGGAATGAAAAACTGTTTTTT.

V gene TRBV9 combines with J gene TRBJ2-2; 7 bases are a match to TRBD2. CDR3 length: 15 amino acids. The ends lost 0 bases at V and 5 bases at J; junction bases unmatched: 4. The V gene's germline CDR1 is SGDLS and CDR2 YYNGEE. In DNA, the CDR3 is TGTGCCAGCAGCGTAGCGCGGGAGAGTACCGGGGAGCTGTTTTTT. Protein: CASSVARESTGELFF.

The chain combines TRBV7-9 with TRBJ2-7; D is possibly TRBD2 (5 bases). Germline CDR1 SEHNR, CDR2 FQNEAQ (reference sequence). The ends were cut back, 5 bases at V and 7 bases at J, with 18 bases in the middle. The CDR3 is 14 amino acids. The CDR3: CASSPPGPTGEQYF. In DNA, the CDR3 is TGTGCCAGCAGCCCACCGGGCCCGACGGGGGAGCAGTACTTC.

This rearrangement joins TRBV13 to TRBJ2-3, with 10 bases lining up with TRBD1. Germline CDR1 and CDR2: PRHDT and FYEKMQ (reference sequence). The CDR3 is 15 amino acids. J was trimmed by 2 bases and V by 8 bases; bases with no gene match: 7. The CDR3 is CASAKTGGHTDTQYF. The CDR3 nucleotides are TGTGCCAGCGCCAAGACAGGGGGCCACACAGATACGCAGTATTTT.

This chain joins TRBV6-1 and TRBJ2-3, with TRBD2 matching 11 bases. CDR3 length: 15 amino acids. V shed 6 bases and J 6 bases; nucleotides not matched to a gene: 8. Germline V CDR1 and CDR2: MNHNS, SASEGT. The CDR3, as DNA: TGTGCCAGCAGCCGGGGACTAGCGGTCCGGGATACGCAGTATTTT. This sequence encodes CASSRGLAVRDTQYF.

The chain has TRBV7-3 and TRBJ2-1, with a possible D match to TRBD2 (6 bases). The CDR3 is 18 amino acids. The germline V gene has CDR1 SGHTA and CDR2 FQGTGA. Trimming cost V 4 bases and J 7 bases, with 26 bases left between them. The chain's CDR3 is CASSSGRFSGRAQNEQFF. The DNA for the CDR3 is TGTGCCAGCAGCTCGGGACGCTTTAGCGGACGAGCCCAGAATGAGCAGTTCTTC.

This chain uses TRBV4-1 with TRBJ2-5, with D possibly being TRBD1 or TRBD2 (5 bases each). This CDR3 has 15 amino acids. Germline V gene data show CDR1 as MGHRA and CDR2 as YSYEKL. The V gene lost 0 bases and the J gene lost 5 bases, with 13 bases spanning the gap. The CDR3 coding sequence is TGCGCCAGCAGCCAAGATCCGGGACGTCGGGAGACCCAGTACTTC. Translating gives CASSQDPGRRETQYF.

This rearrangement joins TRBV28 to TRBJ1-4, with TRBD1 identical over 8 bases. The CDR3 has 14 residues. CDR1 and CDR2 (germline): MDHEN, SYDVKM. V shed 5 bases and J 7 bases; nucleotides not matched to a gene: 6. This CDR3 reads CASSLTGAAEKLFF. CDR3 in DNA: TGTGCCAGCAGTCTGACAGGGGCGGCTGAAAAACTGTTTTTT. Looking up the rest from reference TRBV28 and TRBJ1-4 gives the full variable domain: DVKVTQSSRYLVKRTGEKVFLECVQDMDHENMFWYRQDPGLGLRLIYFSYDVKMKEKGDIPEGYSVSREKKERFSLILESASTNQTSMYLCASSLTGAAEKLFFGSGTQLSVL.

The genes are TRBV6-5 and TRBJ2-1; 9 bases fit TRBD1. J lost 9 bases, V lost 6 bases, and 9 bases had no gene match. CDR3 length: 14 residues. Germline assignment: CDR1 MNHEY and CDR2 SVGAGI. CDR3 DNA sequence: TGTGCCAGCAGCCTGGTTCTACAGGGGGCTGAGCAGTTCTTC. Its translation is CASSLVLQGAEQFF.

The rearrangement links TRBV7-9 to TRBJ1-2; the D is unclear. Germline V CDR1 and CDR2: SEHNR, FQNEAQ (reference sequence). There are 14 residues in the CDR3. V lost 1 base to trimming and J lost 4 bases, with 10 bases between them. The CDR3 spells CASSLGQNLYGYTF. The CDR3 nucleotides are TGTGCCAGCAGCTTAGGCCAGAACCTCTATGGCTACACCTTC. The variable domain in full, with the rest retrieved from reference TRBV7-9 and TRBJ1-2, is DTGVSQNPRHKITKRGQNVTFRCDPISEHNRLYWYRQTLGQGPEFLTYFQNEAQLEKSRLLSDRFSAERPKGSFSTLEIQRTEQGDSAMYLCASSLGQNLYGYTFGSGTRLTVV.

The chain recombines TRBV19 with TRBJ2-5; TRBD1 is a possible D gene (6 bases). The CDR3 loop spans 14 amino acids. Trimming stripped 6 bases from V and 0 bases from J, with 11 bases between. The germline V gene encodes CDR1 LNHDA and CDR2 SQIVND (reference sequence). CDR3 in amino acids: CASRPGQNQETQYF. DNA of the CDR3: TGTGCCAGTAGGCCCGGACAGAACCAAGAGACCCAGTACTTC.

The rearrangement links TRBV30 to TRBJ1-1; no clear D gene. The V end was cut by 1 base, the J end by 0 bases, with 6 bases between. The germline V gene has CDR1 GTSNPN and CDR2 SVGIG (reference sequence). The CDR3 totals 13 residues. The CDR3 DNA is TGTGCCTGGAGTGGGGCGATGAACACTGAAGCTTTCTTT. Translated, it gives CAWSGAMNTEAFF.

CDR3 sequence reads: CASSPPIRLAGEQYF. As DNA, the CDR3 is TGTGCCAGCTCACCACCGATCAGGCTAGCGGGAGAGCAGTACTTC. The rearrangement links TRBV18 to TRBJ2-7, with 9 bases lining up with TRBD2. V dropped 0 bases and J dropped 7; count of bases not matched to a gene: 7. CDR1 and CDR2 from the germline V gene are KGHSH and LQKENI. The CDR3 totals 15 residues.

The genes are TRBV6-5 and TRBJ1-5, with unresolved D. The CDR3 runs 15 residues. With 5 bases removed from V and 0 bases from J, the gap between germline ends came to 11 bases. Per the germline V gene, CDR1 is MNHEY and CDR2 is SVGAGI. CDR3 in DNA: TGTGCCAGCAGTCCAACAGTGTCTAGCAATCAGCCCCAGCATTTT. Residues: CASSPTVSSNQPQHF.

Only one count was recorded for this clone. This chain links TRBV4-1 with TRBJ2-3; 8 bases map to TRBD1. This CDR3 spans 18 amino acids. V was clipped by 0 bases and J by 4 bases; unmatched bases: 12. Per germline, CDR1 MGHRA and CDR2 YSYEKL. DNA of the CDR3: TGCGCCAGCAGCCAAGATGGGGGCAGGGGGCTCAGAGCAGATACGCAGTATTTT. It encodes CASSQDGGRGLRADTQYF.

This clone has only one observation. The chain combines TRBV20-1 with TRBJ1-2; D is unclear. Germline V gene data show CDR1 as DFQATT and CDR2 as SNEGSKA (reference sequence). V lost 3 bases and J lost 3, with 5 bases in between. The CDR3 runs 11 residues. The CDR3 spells CSASRDYGYTF. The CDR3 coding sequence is TGCAGTGCTAGCAGAGACTATGGCTACACCTTC.

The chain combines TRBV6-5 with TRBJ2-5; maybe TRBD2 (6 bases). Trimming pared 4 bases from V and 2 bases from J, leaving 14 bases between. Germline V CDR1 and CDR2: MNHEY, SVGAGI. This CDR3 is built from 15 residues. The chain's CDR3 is CASSSAYSGQETQYF. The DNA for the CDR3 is TGTGCCAGCAGTTCCGCTTATAGCGGACAAGAGACCCAGTACTTC.

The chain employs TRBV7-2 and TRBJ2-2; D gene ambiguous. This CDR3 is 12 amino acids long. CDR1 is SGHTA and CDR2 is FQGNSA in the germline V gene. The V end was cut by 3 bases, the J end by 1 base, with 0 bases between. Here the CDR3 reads CASSLNTGELFF. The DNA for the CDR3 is TGTGCCAGCAGCTTGAACACCGGGGAGCTGTTTTTT.

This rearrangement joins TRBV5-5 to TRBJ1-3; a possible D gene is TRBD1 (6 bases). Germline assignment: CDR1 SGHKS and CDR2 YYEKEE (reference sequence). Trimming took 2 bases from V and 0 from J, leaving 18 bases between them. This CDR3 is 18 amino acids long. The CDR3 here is CASSFLYSTGSSGNTIYF. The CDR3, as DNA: TGTGCCAGCAGCTTTTTGTATTCAACAGGGAGCTCTGGAAACACCATATATTTT. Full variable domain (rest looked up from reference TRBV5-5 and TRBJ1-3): DAGVTQSPTHLIKTRGQQVTLRCSPISGHKSVSWYQQVLGQGPQFIFQYYEKEERGRGNFPDRFSARQFPNYSSELNVNALLLGDSALYLCASSFLYSTGSSGNTIYFGEGSWLTVV.

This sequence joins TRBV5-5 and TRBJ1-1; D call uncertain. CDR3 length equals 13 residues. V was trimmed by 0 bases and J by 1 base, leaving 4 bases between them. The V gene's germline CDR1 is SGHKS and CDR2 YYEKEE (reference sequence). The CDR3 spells CASSLGSNTEAFF. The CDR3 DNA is TGTGCCAGCAGCTTGGGGTCGAACACTGAAGCTTTCTTT.

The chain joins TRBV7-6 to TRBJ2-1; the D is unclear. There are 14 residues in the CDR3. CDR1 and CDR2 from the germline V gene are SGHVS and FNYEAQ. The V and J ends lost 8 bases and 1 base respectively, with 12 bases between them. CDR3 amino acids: CASGPQISYNEQFF. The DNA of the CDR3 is TGTGCCAGCGGACCACAGATTTCCTACAATGAGCAGTTCTTC.

In DNA, the CDR3 is TGTGCCAGCCGATGGGACAGCTCCTACGAGCAGTACTTC. It translates to CASRWDSSYEQYF. The chain recombines TRBV2 with TRBJ2-7, with 7 nucleotides matching TRBD1. The CDR3 length is 13 residues. Germline CDR1 SNHLY, CDR2 FYNNEI. J lost 0 bases, V lost 8 bases, and 4 bases had no gene match.